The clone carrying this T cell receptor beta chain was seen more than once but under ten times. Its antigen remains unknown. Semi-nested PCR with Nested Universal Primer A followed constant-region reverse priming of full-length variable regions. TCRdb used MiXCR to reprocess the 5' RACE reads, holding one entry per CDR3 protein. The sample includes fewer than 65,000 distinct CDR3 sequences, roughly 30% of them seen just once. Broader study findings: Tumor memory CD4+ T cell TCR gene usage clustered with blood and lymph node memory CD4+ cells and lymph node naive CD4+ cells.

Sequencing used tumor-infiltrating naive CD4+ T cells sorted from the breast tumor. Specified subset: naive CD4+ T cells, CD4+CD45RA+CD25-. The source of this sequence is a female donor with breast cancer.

The CDR3 DNA is TGTGCCAGCAGCTTTCGATACGAGCAGTACTTC. Protein: CASSFRYEQYF. This chain joins TRBV3-1 and TRBJ2-7; D is ambiguous. The V gene lost 5 bases and the J gene lost 4 bases, with 6 bases spanning the gap. CDR3 size: 11 residues. Germline assignment: CDR1 LGHDT and CDR2 YNNKEL (reference sequence).